The TCR beta chain under discussion was sequenced for a study of shared clonotypes between healthy human individuals. General observations from the study: Limitation of the genetic and exposure-history diversity represented came from the few donors.

A note on this clone: Its target is not known.

The V gene's germline CDR1 is ENHRY and CDR2 SYGVKD. This CDR3 is built from 13 residues. The ends were cut back, 6 bases at V and 8 bases at J, with 14 bases in the middle. Deep-level running was used for the assay. The method was immunoSEQ multiplex PCR; TCRdb's version includes in-frame clones alone and lacks a portion of them. The profile shows 450,000 to 500,000 clones, approximately 82% of them singletons. Donors included only healthy HIV-negative adults lacking recent acute infections or vaccinations. This chain joins TRBV10-3 and TRBJ2-1; D may be TRBD1 (5 bases). Sequencing was done on a sample of PBMCs. This TCR derives from a woman aged 40 to 50 in good health. Some clones in this sample may be carry-over from other donors' samples. CDR3 bases: TGTGCCATCAGGGCCAGGGTCGTGGATGAGCAGTTCTTC. This translates into CAIRARVVDEQFF.